This T cell receptor (beta chain) was recorded in a study of post-analysis software for immune sequencing data. Study-level points and caveats: Roughly five TRBV segments were more frequent in patients than controls; TRBV5-6, TRBV5-1 and TRBV20-1 belonged to this group.

Looked up from germline, CDR1 is SGHDT and CDR2 is YYEEEE. Trimming at V came to 4 bases and at J to 6 bases, leaving 10 bases not matched to a gene. The CDR3 is 15 amino acids. Worth noting for this clonotype: What it recognizes is unknown.

Carried by the TCR beta cDNA libraries were unique molecular identifiers. Researchers reported some 500,000 cDNA molecules coming from roughly 0.93 to 9.6 million T cells. TCRdb itself ran the PCR reads through MiXCR, one entry per CDR3 protein. The sample lists 650,000 to 850,000 distinct CDR3 sequences; approximately 53% were seen once. The chain combines TRBV5-6 with TRBJ2-1; 7 bases fit TRBD1. The sequence was obtained from a girl aged 10-17 years with multiple sclerosis. Sequencing was carried out using blood. CDR3 amino acids: CASSTPGQLPNEQFF. CDR3 coding DNA: TGTGCCAGCAGCACACCGGGACAGCTACCCAATGAGCAGTTCTTC. The full variable domain, its missing parts supplied by reference TRBV5-6 and TRBJ2-1, is DAGVTQSPTHLIKTRGQQVTLRCSPKSGHDTVSWYQQALGQGPQFIFQYYEEEERQRGNFPDRFSGHQFPNYSSELNVNALLLGDSALYLCASSTPGQLPNEQFFGPGTRLTVL.